This TCR beta chain was captured in a study of metastatic and nonmetastatic thyroid tumors (dated by TCRdb to the early 2020s). Notes on the research overall: Repertoires were compared across peripheral blood and tumor or nodule tissue samples from malignant and benign thyroid patients. What the work shows at the level of the full study, not this receptor alone: In both blood and tumor samples, malignant tumors were reported to have significantly higher TCR beta diversity than benign nodules.

The library came from PCR. This sample was sequenced with an Illumina HiSeq 4000. High-throughput sequencing was used to profile the TCR beta-chain CDR3 region of every patient. The study's processing was this. CDR3 differences across clinicopathological groups were used to build a classifier for discriminating distant-metastatic papillary thyroid cancer patients. The Shannon index was used to assess repertoire diversity, and the Morisita-Horn index was used to assess tumor-blood repertoire similarity. TCRdb reworked the public reads: Q25 trimming with fastp, MiXCR clone assembly, productive beta chains retained. It is TCRdb's table, rather than the study itself, that gives the V and J calls and clone size. For this sample the table gives about 18,000 clones, of which just under 30% were detected only once. Together, the top ten hold under 30% of the sample. Points on this clone: The antigen this receptor binds is unknown. Within one base of it there is no much larger clone, and no base qualities were kept.

The CDR3, from cysteine to phenylalanine, totals 14 residues. The DNA shown is the 42-base CDR3, in frame from base 1. Compared with germline, V lacks 5 bases and J lacks 8 bases; bases without a gene match: 8. CDR1 SGHVS and CDR2 FQNEAQ were looked up in the germline V gene. None of the patients had been given any treatment before thyroid surgery. The study retrospectively analysed patient clinical samples collected from the early 2010s to the late 2010s using T-cell receptor beta sequencing. The sample consisted of tumor tissue. This TCR derives from a male donor with papillary thyroid cancer or a benign thyroid nodule (not recorded which). Some clones in this sample may be carry-over from other donors' samples. In this chain, TRBV7-8 is recombined with TRBJ2-1; 8 central bases correspond to TRBD1. The CDR3 reads CASSQRQGQDEQFF. Here is the DNA: TGTGCCAGCAGCCAAAGACAGGGGCAAGATGAGCAGTTCTTC.